These 2 T cell receptor beta chains came from one sample sequenced in a study of shared clonotypes between healthy human individuals. TCRdb's copy holds only in-frame clones and misses some; the assay was immunoSEQ multiplex PCR. The top ten hold under 0.45% of the sample, which has 2 million to 2.5 million clones, more than 85% seen once. Sample: naive CD4+ T cells from PBMCs. Sample subset: CD45RA+ positively selected. The origin of the receptors is a man between 18 and 35 years old in good health. Some clones in this sample may be carry-over from other donors' samples.

This clone has only one observation. The chain recombines TRBV28 with TRBJ1-2; tentative D call: TRBD1 (5 bases). The CDR3 is made up of 12 amino acids. Germline V gene data show CDR1 as MDHEN and CDR2 as SYDVKM. The CDR3 DNA reads as TGTGCGGAGGGGCGAACTAACTATGGCTACACCTTC. Its translation is CAEGRTNYGYTF.

CDR3: CASSLNRGSGANVLTF. The DNA of the CDR3 is TGTGCCAGCAGCTTAAATAGGGGCTCTGGGGCCAACGTCCTGACTTTC. The chain joins TRBV7-9 to TRBJ2-6, with D perhaps matching TRBD1 (5 bases). CDR1 and CDR2 (germline): SEHNR, FQNEAQ (reference sequence). V was pared by 2 bases and J by 0 bases, with 8 bases between. CDR3 length: 16 residues. Based on the CDR3 plus reference TRBV7-9 and TRBJ2-6, the full variable domain is DTGVSQNPRHKITKRGQNVTFRCDPISEHNRLYWYRQTLGQGPEFLTYFQNEAQLEKSRLLSDRFSAERPKGSFSTLEIQRTEQGDSAMYLCASSLNRGSGANVLTFGAGSRLTVL.